Listed below are T cell receptor beta chains from one sample, sequenced in a study of shared clonotypes between healthy human individuals. The method was immunoSEQ multiplex PCR; TCRdb's version includes in-frame clones alone and lacks a portion of them. The sample shows under 600,000 clones, around 80% of them seen only once. Sequenced sample: PBMCs. The receptors here all came from a woman in her thirties or forties in good health. Some clones in this sample may be carry-over from other donors' samples. Each CDR3 is given with its conserved first and last residue. A D gene is named only where the DNA matches it firmly. The listing skips clone size in some rows; elsewhere it reads once, few, many or a size class.

TRBJ1-6 TRBV4-2 - - CASSLSKGEDNSPLHF TGTGCCAGCAGCCTCTCTAAGGGGGAGGATAATTCACCCCTCCACTTT
TRBJ2-1 TRBV7-2 - TRBD2 CASSSLGGEGDEQFF TGTGCCAGCAGCTCCCTTGGGGGGGAAGGGGATGAGCAGTTCTTC
TRBJ1-5 TRBV19 many TRBD1 CASSNPQGADQPQHF TGTGCCAGTAGTAACCCACAGGGGGCCGATCAGCCCCAGCATTTT
TRBJ2-7 TRBV2 - - CASSMDHLRYF TGTGCCAGCAGCATGGACCACTTACGGTACTTC
TRBJ2-1 TRBV6-1 - - CASRPGGSEQFF TGTGCCAGCAGGCCCGGTGGTTCTGAGCAGTTCTTC
TRBJ2-2 TRBV7-2 - TRBD2 CASSLVAGPANTGELFF TGTGCCAGCAGCCTCGTAGCGGGCCCAGCGAACACCGGGGAGCTGTTTTTT
TRBJ2-7 TRBV6-5 - TRBD1 CASKVGGSYEQYF TGTGCCAGCAAGGTAGGGGGCAGCTACGAGCAGTACTTC
TRBJ2-7 TRBV7-9 - - CASSPESEQYF TGTGCCAGCAGCCCGGAGTCTGAGCAGTACTTC
TRBJ2-7 TRBV19 - TRBD2 CASSTSGSPYEQYF TGTGCCAGTAGTACTAGCGGGAGCCCCTACGAGCAGTACTTC
TRBJ2-5 TRBV9 - TRBD1 CASSVDRGRVETQYF TGTGCCAGCAGCGTAGACAGGGGGCGAGTAGAGACCCAGTACTTC
TRBJ2-3 TRBV27 many - CASSLTKQARDTQYF TGTGCCAGCAGTCTGACCAAACAGGCCAGGGATACGCAGTATTTT
TRBJ2-1 TRBV5-6 - TRBD1 CASSLSRDRGYNEQFF TGTGCCAGCAGCTTGAGTAGGGACAGGGGTTACAATGAGCAGTTCTTC
TRBJ2-2 TRBV4-1 - TRBD2 CASSQGGLEDGELFF TGCGCCAGCAGCCAGGGAGGGCTAGAGGACGGGGAGCTGTTTTTT
TRBJ1-2 TRBV6-6 - TRBD1 CASSYQGQGQYGYTF TGTGCCAGCAGTTATCAAGGACAGGGCCAATATGGCTACACCTTC
TRBJ1-5 TRBV27 - TRBD1 CASSPIRTGDDVGNQPQHF TGTGCCAGCAGTCCCATCCGGACAGGGGATGATGTTGGCAATCAGCCCCAGCATTTT
TRBJ1-5 TRBV7-8 few - CASSFKENQPQHF TGTGCCAGCAGCTTTAAGGAGAATCAGCCCCAGCATTTT
TRBJ2-2 TRBV19 - TRBD1 CASSSWQGAYTGELFF TGTGCCAGTAGTTCTTGGCAGGGGGCGTACACCGGGGAGCTGTTTTTT
TRBJ1-3 TRBV25-1 - - CATQEWGNTIYF TGTGCCACCCAGGAATGGGGAAACACCATATATTTT
TRBJ1-3 TRBV11-2 - - CASSPITGTAGTTIYF TGTGCCAGCAGCCCAATTACCGGGACCGCTGGAACCACCATATATTTT
TRBJ1-2 TRBV2 - TRBD1 CASSEQGQGPGYTF TGTGCCAGCAGCGAACAGGGACAGGGGCCTGGCTACACCTTC
TRBJ2-1 TRBV7-3 - - CASNSGLADYSYNEQFF TGTGCCAGCAACAGTGGATTGGCGGACTACTCCTACAATGAGCAGTTCTTC
TRBJ1-1 TRBV6-6 - - CASSYSTVRVYTEAFF TGTGCCAGCAGTTACTCGACTGTAAGAGTCTACACTGAAGCTTTCTTT
TRBJ1-5 TRBV27 - TRBD1 CASSWGQDQPQHF TGTGCCAGCAGTTGGGGACAGGATCAGCCCCAGCATTTT
TRBJ2-3 TRBV28 - - CASSLSRVGDTQYF TGTGCCAGCAGTTTGAGCAGGGTGGGGGATACGCAGTATTTT
TRBJ1-1 TRBV15 - - CAISRVPRGGTEAFF TGTGCCATCAGCAGAGTCCCCCGGGGGGGCACTGAAGCTTTCTTT
TRBJ1-3 TRBV25-1 - - CASSEGAASGNTIYF TGTGCCAGCAGTGAAGGAGCAGCCTCTGGAAACACCATATATTTT
TRBJ2-1 TRBV6-1 few TRBD2 CASSPTSGSYNEQFF TGTGCCAGCAGCCCGACTAGCGGGAGTTACAATGAGCAGTTCTTC
TRBJ2-1 TRBV5-6 - - CASSWGLAAYNEQFF TGTGCCAGCAGCTGGGGGCTAGCGGCCTACAATGAGCAGTTCTTC
TRBJ2-5 TRBV28 - - CASSPPPSTGVETQYF TGTGCCAGCAGTCCTCCACCTTCGACGGGTGTAGAGACCCAGTACTTC
TRBJ2-1 TRBV10-3 - TRBD2 CAISTPSGGSYNEQFF TGTGCCATCAGCACGCCTTCGGGAGGCTCCTACAATGAGCAGTTCTTC
TRBJ2-3 TRBV7-2 - TRBD2 CASSWTSGRGAPSTDTQYF TGTGCCAGCAGCTGGACTAGCGGGAGGGGGGCGCCTAGCACAGATACGCAGTATTTT
TRBJ2-2 TRBV30 - TRBD2 CAWSAFRLAKAGELFF TGTGCCTGGAGTGCCTTCAGACTAGCGAAGGCCGGGGAGCTGTTTTTT
TRBJ1-5 TRBV11-2 - - CASSLGVASPGAQPQHF TGTGCCAGCAGCTTAGGTGTAGCCAGCCCGGGAGCTCAGCCCCAGCATTTT
TRBJ2-5 TRBV5-6 - - CASSLAKETQYF TGTGCCAGCAGCTTAGCGAAAGAGACCCAGTACTTC
TRBJ1-4 TRBV18 - - CASSLYPGPPTNEKLFF TGTGCCAGCTCACTCTATCCGGGACCGCCAACTAATGAAAAACTGTTTTTT
TRBJ1-2 TRBV27 few - CASSLEGWGDYGYTF TGTGCCAGCAGTTTGGAGGGGTGGGGGGACTATGGCTACACCTTC
TRBJ1-2 TRBV28 - - CASRRTARDGYTF TGTGCCAGCAGGAGGACAGCGCGGGATGGCTACACCTTC
TRBJ2-2 TRBV7-2 many - CASSTQGLPNTGELFF TGTGCCAGCAGCACACAGGGACTACCCAACACCGGGGAGCTGTTTTTT
TRBJ2-7 TRBV5-1 - - CASSYAYEQYF TGCGCCAGCAGCTATGCCTACGAGCAGTACTTC
TRBJ1-2 TRBV6-1 - - CAGRGGLYGYTF TGTGCCGGCCGGGGGGGGCTCTATGGCTACACCTTC
TRBJ2-3 TRBV28 many TRBD2 CASRPSGREGTDTQYF TGTGCCAGCAGGCCCTCGGGGCGGGAGGGCACAGATACGCAGTATTTT
TRBJ2-2 TRBV29-1 - TRBD2 CSAGVERDLVTGELFF TGCAGTGCGGGGGTGGAGCGGGACTTGGTCACCGGGGAGCTGTTTTTT